This T cell receptor beta chain was recorded in a study of technical replicates of blood from several donors. Looked up from germline, CDR1 is SEHNR and CDR2 is FQNEAQ (reference sequence). The CDR3 is made up of 15 amino acids. J lost 5 bases, V lost 5 bases, and 11 bases had no gene match. Measured with immunoSEQ multiplex PCR; TCRdb has only the in-frame clones, and not every one. This sample yields about 84,000 clones, of which about 98% are seen a single time; roughly 0.16% belongs to the top ten. V gene TRBV7-9 combines with J gene TRBJ2-5; TRBD1 aligns across 7 bases. This receptor was taken from a human donor in good health. The sample consisted of T cells isolated from PBMCs. The chain's CDR3 is CASSPRQGSGETQYF. The CDR3, as DNA: TGTGCCAGCAGCCCCCGACAGGGCTCCGGGGAGACCCAGTACTTC.